These 10 T cell receptor beta chains originate from one sample sequenced in a study of blood T cell repertoires in COVID-19. Sequencing used immunoSEQ multiplex PCR; TCRdb keeps in-frame clones, though not all of them. The sample shows 75,000 to 90,000 clones, 91% of them seen only once. Sequencing was carried out using peripheral blood. The origin of the receptors is a woman aged 50 to 60 in a cohort sampled during active COVID-19.

The chain couples TRBV5-1 to TRBJ2-6, with 10 nucleotides matching TRBD1. Germline CDR1 reads SGHRS; CDR2 reads YFSETQ. The V gene end was trimmed by 4 bases and the J gene end by 12 bases; junction bases not matched to a gene: 7. This CDR3 region has 14 residues. CDR3 residues: CASSADRGRRVLTF. The CDR3 DNA reads as TGCGCCAGCAGCGCAGACAGGGGGCGTCGCGTCCTGACTTTC.

The genes are TRBV11-2 and TRBJ2-1; 7 bases line up with TRBD2. The CDR3 is made up of 15 amino acids. CDR1 SGHAT and CDR2 FQNNGV come from the germline V gene. V shed 5 bases and J 5 bases; nucleotides not matched to a gene: 9. The CDR3 DNA is TGTGCCAGCAGCCTCACCGGGACTAAACACAATGAGCAGTTCTTC. Protein product: CASSLTGTKHNEQFF.

The rearrangement uses TRBV6-5 and TRBJ1-2; possible D gene TRBD1, 6 bases. This CDR3 spans 13 amino acids. The V end was cut by 6 bases, the J end by 4 bases, with 12 bases between. Germline V lookup: CDR1 MNHEY, CDR2 SVGAGI. CDR3 amino acids: CASRSTDSYGYTF. CDR3 bases: TGTGCCAGCAGATCTACGGACAGCTATGGCTACACCTTC.

The chain links TRBV3-1 (or the pseudogene TRBV3-2) to TRBJ2-5; 10 bases fit TRBD2. Germline CDR1 and CDR2: LGHDT and YNNKEL (reference sequence). Unmatched junction bases numbered 11, after V lost 4 bases and J lost 3 bases. There are 17 residues in the CDR3. The CDR3 nucleotides are TGTGCCAGCAGCCTCGGTAGTGAGCGGGAGGGGAAAGAGACCCAGTACTTC. Amino acids: CASSLGSEREGKETQYF.

J is TRBJ2-5 and V is TRBV10-3, with 10 bases that match TRBD2. Germline V gene lookup returns CDR1 ENHRY and CDR2 SYGVKD. V lost 4 bases, J lost 2 bases, and 1 base stayed unmatched. The CDR3 is made up of 14 amino acids. The CDR3 coding sequence is TGTGCCATCAGTGCTAGCGGGGGACAAGAGACCCAGTACTTC. Protein sequence: CAISASGGQETQYF.

V and J are TRBV3-1 (or the pseudogene TRBV3-2) and TRBJ1-6; 10 nucleotides line up with TRBD1. Germline CDR1 and CDR2: LGHDT and YNNKEL (reference sequence). CDR3 length equals 15 residues. V dropped 2 bases and J dropped 9; count of bases not matched to a gene: 4. The CDR3 DNA is TGTGCCAGCAGCCAACTGACAGGGGGCTCTTCACCCCTCCACTTT. This gives the protein CASSQLTGGSSPLHF.

The J gene is TRBJ2-4, the V gene TRBV9; 11 positions match TRBD2. Germline-derived CDR1 and CDR2 are SGDLS and YYNGEE. The CDR3 is 16 residues long. Trimming removed 3 bases from V and 7 bases from J; junction bases left unmatched: 9. Here the CDR3 reads CASSADSGGAGNIQYF. CDR3 DNA: TGTGCCAGCAGCGCCGATAGCGGGGGGGCCGGGAACATTCAGTACTTC.

The gene calls are TRBV5-5 and TRBJ2-1; 12 bases agree with TRBD2. The germline CDR1 and CDR2 sequences are SGHKS and YYEKEE (reference sequence). This CDR3 has 16 residues. The ends lost 0 bases at V and 9 bases at J; junction bases unmatched: 7. In DNA, the CDR3 is TGTGCCAGCAGCTTGGGAGGACTAGCGGGAACGGGTGAGCAGTTCTTC. Protein product: CASSLGGLAGTGEQFF.

The V call is TRBV13, the J call TRBJ2-7; 8 bases line up with TRBD2. The germline V gene encodes CDR1 PRHDT and CDR2 FYEKMQ (reference sequence). There are 19 residues in the CDR3. With 1 base clipped from V and 2 bases from J, the junction kept 16 bases outside the gene matches. This CDR3 is CASSLVIAGRGPGPYEQYF. CDR3 DNA sequence: TGTGCCAGCAGCTTAGTTATAGCGGGAAGAGGGCCGGGTCCCTACGAGCAGTACTTC.

V and J are TRBV18 and TRBJ1-1; possible D gene TRBD1, 5 bases. CDR3 size: 16 residues. Trimming stripped 3 bases from V and 1 base from J, with 15 bases between. The V gene's germline CDR1 is KGHSH and CDR2 LQKENI. CDR3 residues: CASSPRAGRGNTEAFF. In DNA, the CDR3 is TGTGCCAGCTCACCTCGGGCAGGGCGAGGGAACACTGAAGCTTTCTTT.